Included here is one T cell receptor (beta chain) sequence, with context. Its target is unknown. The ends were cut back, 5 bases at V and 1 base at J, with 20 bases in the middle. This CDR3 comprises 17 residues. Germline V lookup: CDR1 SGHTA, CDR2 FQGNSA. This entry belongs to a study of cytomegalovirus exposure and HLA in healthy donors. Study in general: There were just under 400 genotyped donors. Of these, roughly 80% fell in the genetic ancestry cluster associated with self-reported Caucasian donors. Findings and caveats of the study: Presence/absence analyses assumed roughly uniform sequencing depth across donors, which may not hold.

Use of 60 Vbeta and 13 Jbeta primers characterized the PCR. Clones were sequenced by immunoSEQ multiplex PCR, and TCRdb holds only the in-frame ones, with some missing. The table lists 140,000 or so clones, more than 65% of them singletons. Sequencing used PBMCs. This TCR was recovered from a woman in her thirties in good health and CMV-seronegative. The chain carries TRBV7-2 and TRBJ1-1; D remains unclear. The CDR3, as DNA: TGTGCCAGCAGCCCCGGCGCCACTACCTTTGGGAACACTGAAGCTTTCTTT. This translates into CASSPGATTFGNTEAFF.